This T cell receptor (beta chain) was recorded in a study of tumor-infiltrating lymphocytes in primary liver carcinoma. Findings and limits, study-wide: Less overlap was seen in tumor-adjacent and tumor-blood pairs than in tumor region pairs.

The investigators made TCR beta cDNA from approximately 0.5 ug total RNA, using a constant-region primer. Libraries for TCR beta were built through three nested multiplex PCR rounds, which together made up a slightly modified ARM-PCR procedure. TRBV1-TRBV30 forward primers and a C-beta reverse primer were used in the first two PCR rounds, which each ran for about 10 cycles. Each CDR3 protein gets one entry after TCRdb re-called the multiplex PCR reads with MiXCR. The sample includes around 80,000 distinct CDR3 sequences, roughly two thirds seen only once; the top ten take roughly 25%. This clonotype was counted many times. The target antigen is unknown. CDR1 MNHNS and CDR2 SASEGT come from the germline V gene. The CDR3 consists of 14 residues. Trimming left V 6 bases short and J 9 bases short, with 18 bases between. Taking roughly 20-34 mg of unsorted bulk tissue, the authors co-extracted RNA and DNA. Through surgical resection, the patients' primary liver carcinoma was treated.

The sequence derives from a man aged 35-49 years with primary liver carcinoma and hepatitis B virus infection. Sequencing was done on a sample of tumor-adjacent normal liver tissue. V and J are TRBV6-1 and TRBJ2-1; D is possibly TRBD2 (6 bases). CDR3: CASRAEGRRSEQFF. CDR3 in DNA: TGTGCCAGCAGGGCGGAGGGCCGTAGGAGTGAGCAGTTCTTC.